A selection of T cell receptor beta chains follows, all from one sample in a study of early T cells in non-severe SARS-CoV-2 infection. TCRdb re-called the 5' RACE reads through MiXCR, storing one row per CDR3 protein. The sample holds about 110,000 distinct CDR3 sequences, about an eighth seen once. Sequenced material: whole blood. These receptors all stem from an adult who was a healthcare worker with PCR-confirmed SARS-CoV-2 infection or an uninfected control (not recorded which). CDR3s include the opening cysteine and the closing phenylalanine or tryptophan. A D gene is named only where the DNA matches it firmly. A clone size is listed for some rows: how often the clone was seen (once, few, many), or a class if it is expanded.

len: 14; j_gene: TRBJ2-2; v_gene: TRBV20-1; abundance: -; d_gene: TRBD2; CDR3aa: CSATGLDNTGELFF; CDR3nt: TGCAGTGCTACTGGACTAGATAACACCGGGGAGCTGTTTTTT
len: 16; j_gene: TRBJ2-1; v_gene: TRBV29-1; abundance: -; d_gene: -; CDR3aa: CSAPRGGVSSYNEQFF; CDR3nt: TGCAGCGCCCCGAGGGGGGGGGTAAGCTCCTACAATGAGCAGTTCTTC
len: 17; j_gene: TRBJ1-1; v_gene: TRBV11-3; abundance: -; d_gene: -; CDR3aa: CASSLDNSAASPNEAFF; CDR3nt: TGTGCCAGCAGCTTAGATAACTCGGCCGCCAGCCCCAACGAAGCTTTCTTT
len: 16; j_gene: TRBJ1-6; v_gene: TRBV7-2; abundance: many; d_gene: -; CDR3aa: CASSLPRGGYNSPLHF; CDR3nt: TGTGCCAGCAGCTTACCGAGGGGCGGCTATAATTCACCCCTCCACTTT
len: 16; j_gene: TRBJ2-2; v_gene: TRBV9; abundance: -; d_gene: TRBD1; CDR3aa: CASNPRDRQNTGELFF; CDR3nt: TGTGCCAGCAACCCTCGGGACAGACAAAACACCGGGGAGCTGTTTTTT
len: 15; j_gene: TRBJ2-3; v_gene: TRBV29-1; abundance: many; d_gene: -; CDR3aa: CSVEGERGRTDTQYF; CDR3nt: TGCAGCGTTGAAGGGGAAAGGGGTAGGACAGATACGCAGTATTTT
len: 16; j_gene: TRBJ2-1; v_gene: TRBV24-1; abundance: many; d_gene: TRBD2; CDR3aa: CATSDQLAGNYNEQFF; CDR3nt: TGTGCCACCAGTGATCAACTAGCGGGGAATTACAATGAGCAGTTCTTC
len: 14; j_gene: TRBJ2-7; v_gene: TRBV2; abundance: many; d_gene: -; CDR3aa: CASSDMFQGYEQYF; CDR3nt: TGTGCCAGCAGTGATATGTTTCAGGGCTACGAGCAGTACTTC
len: 16; j_gene: TRBJ1-2; v_gene: TRBV7-3; abundance: few; d_gene: -; CDR3aa: CASSLTGTPGGYGYTF; CDR3nt: TGTGCCAGCAGCTTAACGGGGACCCCCGGCGGCTATGGCTACACCTTC
len: 15; j_gene: TRBJ2-1; v_gene: TRBV5-1; abundance: few; d_gene: TRBD2; CDR3aa: CASSLLAGGGNEQFF; CDR3nt: TGCGCCAGCAGCTTGCTAGCGGGAGGGGGAAATGAGCAGTTCTTC
len: 13; j_gene: TRBJ2-3; v_gene: TRBV7-9; abundance: -; d_gene: TRBD1; CDR3aa: CAQGVSGTDTQYF; CDR3nt: TGTGCACAGGGGGTATCCGGCACAGATACGCAGTATTTT
len: 13; j_gene: TRBJ2-7; v_gene: TRBV7-2; abundance: many; d_gene: -; CDR3aa: CASSLGRRYEQYF; CDR3nt: TGTGCCAGCAGCTTAGGGCGCCGCTACGAGCAGTACTTC
len: 18; j_gene: TRBJ2-3; v_gene: TRBV9; abundance: -; d_gene: TRBD2; CDR3aa: CASSVDPWGGASTDTQYF; CDR3nt: TGTGCCAGCAGCGTAGACCCGTGGGGGGGTGCTAGCACAGATACGCAGTATTTT
len: 17; j_gene: TRBJ2-7; v_gene: TRBV3-1; abundance: many; d_gene: -; CDR3aa: CASSQDLGTDLQGEQYF; CDR3nt: TGTGCCAGCAGCCAAGATCTTGGGACCGATCTCCAGGGCGAGCAGTACTTC
len: 15; j_gene: TRBJ2-3; v_gene: TRBV7-8; abundance: many; d_gene: -; CDR3aa: CASSYGGASTDTQYF; CDR3nt: TGTGCCAGCAGCTACGGGGGAGCTAGCACAGATACGCAGTATTTT
len: 15; j_gene: TRBJ2-5; v_gene: TRBV20-1; abundance: few; d_gene: TRBD1; CDR3aa: CSARVDRGYQETQYF; CDR3nt: TGCAGTGCTAGAGTGGACAGGGGGTACCAAGAGACCCAGTACTTC
len: 12; j_gene: TRBJ1-5; v_gene: TRBV19; abundance: few; d_gene: TRBD1; CDR3aa: CASQTGGQPQHF; CDR3nt: TGTGCCAGTCAGACAGGGGGCCAGCCCCAGCATTTT
len: 13; j_gene: TRBJ2-5; v_gene: TRBV5-4; abundance: -; d_gene: -; CDR3aa: CASSLKGVETQYF; CDR3nt: TGTGCCAGCAGCTTAAAAGGGGTAGAGACCCAGTACTTC
len: 15; j_gene: TRBJ2-3; v_gene: TRBV20-1; abundance: few; d_gene: -; CDR3aa: CSAPPGLLSTDTQYF; CDR3nt: TGCAGTGCACCTCCGGGACTCCTATCGACAGATACGCAGTATTTT
len: 13; j_gene: TRBJ1-1; v_gene: TRBV19; abundance: few; d_gene: -; CDR3aa: CASSRGRKSEAFF; CDR3nt: TGTGCCAGTAGTAGGGGAAGAAAGTCAGAAGCTTTCTTT
len: 15; j_gene: TRBJ2-3; v_gene: TRBV3-1; abundance: few; d_gene: -; CDR3aa: CASSHWVLGGDTQYF; CDR3nt: TGTGCCAGCAGCCATTGGGTGTTAGGCGGAGATACGCAGTATTTT
len: 15; j_gene: TRBJ2-1; v_gene: TRBV14; abundance: many; d_gene: -; CDR3aa: CASSQESEPLDEQFF; CDR3nt: TGTGCCAGCAGCCAAGAATCGGAGCCGCTCGATGAGCAGTTCTTC
len: 16; j_gene: TRBJ2-1; v_gene: TRBV6-5; abundance: -; d_gene: TRBD1; CDR3aa: CASSYSGGGRYNEQFF; CDR3nt: TGTGCCAGCAGTTACTCAGGGGGCGGTAGGTACAATGAGCAGTTCTTC
len: 15; j_gene: TRBJ1-6; v_gene: TRBV12-3/TRBV12-4; abundance: many; d_gene: -; CDR3aa: CASRLTDGGNSPLHF; CDR3nt: TGTGCCAGCAGACTCACCGATGGGGGTAATTCACCCCTCCACTTT
len: 15; j_gene: TRBJ2-7; v_gene: TRBV6-5; abundance: -; d_gene: TRBD2; CDR3aa: CASSETSGSSYEQYF; CDR3nt: TGTGCCAGCAGTGAGACTAGCGGGAGCTCCTACGAGCAGTACTTC
len: 13; j_gene: TRBJ1-1; v_gene: TRBV9; abundance: many; d_gene: -; CDR3aa: CASSVAPDTEAFF; CDR3nt: TGTGCCAGCAGCGTCGCCCCGGACACTGAAGCTTTCTTT
len: 16; j_gene: TRBJ2-1; v_gene: TRBV30; abundance: -; d_gene: TRBD2; CDR3aa: CAWSVRGGRATNEQFF; CDR3nt: TGTGCCTGGAGTGTACGGGGCGGGAGGGCCACAAATGAGCAGTTCTTC
len: 12; j_gene: TRBJ2-1; v_gene: TRBV30; abundance: many; d_gene: -; CDR3aa: CAWSLSGNEQFF; CDR3nt: TGTGCCTGGAGTTTGAGCGGCAATGAGCAGTTCTTC
len: 13; j_gene: TRBJ2-5; v_gene: TRBV5-4; abundance: few; d_gene: -; CDR3aa: CASSLGPEETQYF; CDR3nt: TGTGCCAGCAGCTTGGGTCCTGAAGAGACCCAGTACTTC
len: 13; j_gene: TRBJ1-5; v_gene: TRBV20-1; abundance: few; d_gene: TRBD1; CDR3aa: CSAISGPQGLQHF; CDR3nt: TGCAGTGCTATTTCGGGACCACAGGGGCTCCAGCATTTT
len: 13; j_gene: TRBJ2-1; v_gene: TRBV12-3/TRBV12-4; abundance: -; d_gene: -; CDR3aa: CASRLGAYNEQFF; CDR3nt: TGTGCCAGCCGTTTGGGCGCGTACAATGAGCAGTTCTTC
len: 18; j_gene: TRBJ2-4; v_gene: TRBV20-1; abundance: few; d_gene: TRBD2; CDR3aa: CSAAQGSGRVLAKNIQYF; CDR3nt: TGCAGTGCTGCACAGGGTAGCGGGAGGGTCCTAGCCAAAAACATTCAGTACTTC
len: 14; j_gene: TRBJ1-3; v_gene: TRBV30; abundance: few; d_gene: -; CDR3aa: CAWSVRDGRNTIYF; CDR3nt: TGTGCCTGGAGTGTAAGAGACGGAAGAAACACCATATATTTT
len: 18; j_gene: TRBJ1-5; v_gene: TRBV7-6; abundance: many; d_gene: -; CDR3aa: CASSLENGLGQWNQPQHF; CDR3nt: TGTGCCAGCAGCTTAGAAAATGGGTTGGGGCAGTGGAATCAGCCCCAGCATTTT
len: 12; j_gene: TRBJ2-7; v_gene: TRBV10-3; abundance: few; d_gene: -; CDR3aa: CAIRAGPYEQYF; CDR3nt: TGTGCCATCCGGGCAGGGCCCTACGAGCAGTACTTC
len: 15; j_gene: TRBJ1-5; v_gene: TRBV21-1; abundance: -; d_gene: -; CDR3aa: CASARGQGSNQPQHF; CDR3nt: TGTGCCAGCGCACGGGGACAGGGAAGCAATCAGCCCCAGCATTTT
len: 14; j_gene: TRBJ1-2; v_gene: TRBV6-4; abundance: -; d_gene: TRBD1; CDR3aa: CASRTYRDRGGYTF; CDR3nt: TGTGCCAGCAGAACCTACCGGGACAGGGGTGGCTACACCTTC
len: 14; j_gene: TRBJ2-1; v_gene: TRBV12-3/TRBV12-4; abundance: -; d_gene: TRBD1; CDR3aa: CASRFGTGGVEQFF; CDR3nt: TGTGCCAGCAGGTTCGGGACAGGGGGCGTTGAGCAGTTCTTC
len: 17; j_gene: TRBJ2-1; v_gene: TRBV18; abundance: -; d_gene: TRBD2; CDR3aa: CASSPPSASGVYNEQFF; CDR3nt: TGTGCCAGCTCACCTCCCTCGGCTAGCGGAGTATACAATGAGCAGTTCTTC
len: 15; j_gene: TRBJ2-5; v_gene: TRBV20-1; abundance: many; d_gene: TRBD2; CDR3aa: CSASKTSGRAETQYF; CDR3nt: TGCAGTGCTAGTAAGACTAGCGGGAGGGCAGAGACCCAGTACTTC
len: 15; j_gene: TRBJ1-5; v_gene: TRBV12-3/TRBV12-4; abundance: -; d_gene: -; CDR3aa: CASSLGAGRNQPQHF; CDR3nt: TGTGCCAGCAGTTTAGGTGCAGGGAGGAATCAGCCCCAGCATTTT
len: 11; j_gene: TRBJ2-7; v_gene: TRBV20-1; abundance: few; d_gene: -; CDR3aa: CSARDAERLHF; CDR3nt: TGCAGTGCTAGAGATGCCGAGCGACTGCACTTC
len: 16; j_gene: TRBJ1-5; v_gene: TRBV6-6; abundance: -; d_gene: TRBD1; CDR3aa: CASSYGTGGGNQPQHF; CDR3nt: TGTGCCAGCAGTTATGGGACAGGGGGAGGCAATCAGCCCCAGCATTTT
len: 15; j_gene: TRBJ2-1; v_gene: TRBV5-4; abundance: -; d_gene: -; CDR3aa: CASTLAGLPANEQFF; CDR3nt: TGTGCCAGCACCTTGGCCGGACTTCCTGCCAATGAGCAGTTCTTC
len: 18; j_gene: TRBJ2-6; v_gene: TRBV15; abundance: few; d_gene: -; CDR3aa: CATSRDQPGASGANVLTF; CDR3nt: TGTGCCACCAGCAGAGATCAACCGGGGGCCTCTGGGGCCAACGTCCTGACTTTC
len: 14; j_gene: TRBJ2-3; v_gene: TRBV12-3/TRBV12-4; abundance: -; d_gene: TRBD2; CDR3aa: CASSASGGEDTQYF; CDR3nt: TGTGCCAGCAGTGCTAGCGGGGGAGAAGATACGCAGTATTTT
len: 17; j_gene: TRBJ1-3; v_gene: TRBV2; abundance: few; d_gene: -; CDR3aa: CASTSFGSSSSGNTIYF; CDR3nt: TGTGCCAGCACCTCTTTCGGCTCCTCAAGCTCTGGAAACACCATATATTTT
len: 17; j_gene: TRBJ2-1; v_gene: TRBV5-4; abundance: -; d_gene: TRBD2; CDR3aa: CASSLLVGLAVNNEQFF; CDR3nt: TGTGCCAGCAGCTTGTTGGTTGGGCTAGCGGTAAACAATGAGCAGTTCTTC
len: 15; j_gene: TRBJ2-3; v_gene: TRBV20-1; abundance: -; d_gene: -; CDR3aa: CSASEDTHTRNTQYF; CDR3nt: TGCAGTGCTAGTGAGGACACCCATACAAGAAATACGCAGTATTTT
len: 9; j_gene: TRBJ2-7; v_gene: TRBV29-1; abundance: many; d_gene: -; CDR3aa: CSVGNEQYF; CDR3nt: TGCAGCGTTGGTAACGAGCAGTACTTC
len: 15; j_gene: TRBJ2-1; v_gene: TRBV5-1; abundance: many; d_gene: -; CDR3aa: CASSSGTRGTNEQFF; CDR3nt: TGCGCCAGCAGCTCGGGGACCCGCGGGACCAATGAGCAGTTCTTC
len: 15; j_gene: TRBJ2-3; v_gene: TRBV7-9; abundance: many; d_gene: -; CDR3aa: CASSSISGSTDTQYF; CDR3nt: TGTGCCAGCAGCTCGATATCGGGGAGCACAGATACGCAGTATTTT